This T cell receptor (beta chain) was recorded in a study of T cells after yellow fever vaccination. Study overall: Preparation used SMART-Seq v4 Ultra Low Input for the low-cell-number fractions.

As concerns this clonotype: The antigen is undetermined.

For TCR, cDNA came from 5'RACE template switching, which added a universal primer site and UMIs. TCRdb independently ran MiXCR on the 5' RACE reads; one entry per CDR3 protein. This sample has around 500,000 distinct CDR3 sequences, with 20% to 25% found just once. Germline values: CDR1 SGHRS, CDR2 YFSETQ. V shed 4 bases and J shed 0 bases, with 7 bases lying between them. The CDR3 extends over 13 amino acids. Study-wide results and limits: The presence of abundant clonotypes contaminating from the bulk population was possible in FACS-sorted repertoires. Post-booster repertoires again held most primary-vaccination clones (roughly 96% CD4, 75% to 90% CD8).

The sample here was PBMCs, taken approximately 20 days after the first yellow fever vaccination. This TCR was recovered from a man between 18 and 35 years old who received the YFV17D yellow fever vaccine. The chain recombines TRBV5-1 with TRBJ2-5; D ambiguous. The CDR3 DNA reads TGCGCCAGCAGCGCACAAAACCAAGAGACCCAGTACTTC. This translates into CASSAQNQETQYF.